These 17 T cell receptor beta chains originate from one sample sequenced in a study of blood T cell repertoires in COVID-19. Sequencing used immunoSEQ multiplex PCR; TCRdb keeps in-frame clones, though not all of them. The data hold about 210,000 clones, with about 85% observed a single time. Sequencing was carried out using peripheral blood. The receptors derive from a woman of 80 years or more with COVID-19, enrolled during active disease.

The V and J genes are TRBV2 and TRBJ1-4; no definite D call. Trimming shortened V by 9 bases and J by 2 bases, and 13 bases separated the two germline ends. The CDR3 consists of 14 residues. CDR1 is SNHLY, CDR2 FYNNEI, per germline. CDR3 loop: CASTRLRTNEKLFF. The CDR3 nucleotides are TGTGCCAGTACCCGCCTGAGGACTAATGAAAAACTGTTTTTT.

In nucleotides, the CDR3 is TGTGCCAGCAGCTTAGCGGGGGGATGGGAGACCCAGTACTTC. This sequence encodes CASSLAGGWETQYF. The rearrangement links TRBV3-1 (or the pseudogene TRBV3-2) to TRBJ2-5; TRBD2 agrees at 10 bases. CDR1 LGHDT and CDR2 YNNKEL come from the germline V gene (reference sequence). J lost 5 bases, V lost 5 bases, and 5 bases had no gene match. The CDR3 length is 14 residues.

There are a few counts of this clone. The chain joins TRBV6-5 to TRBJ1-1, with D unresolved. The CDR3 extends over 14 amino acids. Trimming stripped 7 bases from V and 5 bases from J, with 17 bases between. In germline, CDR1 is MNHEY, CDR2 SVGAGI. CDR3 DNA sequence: TGTGCCAGCATGGGCGGACCTGGGAGGACTGAAGCTTTCTTT. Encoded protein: CASMGGPGRTEAFF.

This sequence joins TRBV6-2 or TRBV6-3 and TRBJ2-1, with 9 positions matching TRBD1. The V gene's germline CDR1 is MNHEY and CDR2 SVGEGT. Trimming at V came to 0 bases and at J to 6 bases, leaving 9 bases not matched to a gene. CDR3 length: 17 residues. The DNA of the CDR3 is TGTGCCAGCAGTTACTCGAAAGGACAGGGGTCCCTCAATGAGCAGTTCTTC. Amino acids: CASSYSKGQGSLNEQFF.

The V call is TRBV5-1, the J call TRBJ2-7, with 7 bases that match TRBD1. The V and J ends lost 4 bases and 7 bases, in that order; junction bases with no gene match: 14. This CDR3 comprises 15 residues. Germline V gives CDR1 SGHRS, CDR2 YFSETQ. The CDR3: CASSPTGLSSGEQYF. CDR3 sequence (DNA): TGCGCCAGCAGCCCGACAGGGTTAAGCTCGGGGGAGCAGTACTTC.

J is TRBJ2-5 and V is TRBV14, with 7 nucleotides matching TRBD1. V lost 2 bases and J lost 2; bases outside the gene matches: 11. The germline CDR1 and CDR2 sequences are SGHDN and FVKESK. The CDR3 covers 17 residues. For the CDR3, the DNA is TGTGCCAGCAGCCAAATCCGACAGGGTTTAGTGCAAGAGACCCAGTACTTC. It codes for CASSQIRQGLVQETQYF.

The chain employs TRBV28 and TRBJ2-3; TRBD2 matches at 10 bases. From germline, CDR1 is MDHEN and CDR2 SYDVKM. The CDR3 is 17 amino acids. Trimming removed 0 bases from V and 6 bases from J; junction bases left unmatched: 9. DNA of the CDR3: TGTGCCAGCAGTTTATGGACGAGCGGGAGGGCCCCCGATACGCAGTATTTT. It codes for CASSLWTSGRAPDTQYF. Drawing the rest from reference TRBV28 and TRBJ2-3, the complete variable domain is DVKVTQSSRYLVKRTGEKVFLECVQDMDHENMFWYRQDPGLGLRLIYFSYDVKMKEKGDIPEGYSVSREKKERFSLILESASTNQTSMYLCASSLWTSGRAPDTQYFGPGTRLTVL.

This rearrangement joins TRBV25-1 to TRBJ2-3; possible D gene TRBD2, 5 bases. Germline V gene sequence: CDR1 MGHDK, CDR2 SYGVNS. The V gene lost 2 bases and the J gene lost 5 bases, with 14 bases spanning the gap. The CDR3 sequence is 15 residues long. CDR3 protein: CASSELGGPVDTQYF. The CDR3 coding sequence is TGTGCCAGCAGTGAACTCGGAGGACCGGTAGATACGCAGTATTTT.

The CDR3 loop reads CASIRGGYRGTGELFF. CDR3 nucleotides: TGTGCCAGCATTCGGGGGGGCTATCGTGGCACCGGGGAGCTGTTTTTT. The genes are TRBV28 and TRBJ2-2; 8 nucleotides line up with TRBD2. The V gene's germline CDR1 is MDHEN and CDR2 SYDVKM. This CDR3 spans 16 amino acids. V shed 7 bases, J shed 4 bases, and the junction held 11 bases outside the gene matches.

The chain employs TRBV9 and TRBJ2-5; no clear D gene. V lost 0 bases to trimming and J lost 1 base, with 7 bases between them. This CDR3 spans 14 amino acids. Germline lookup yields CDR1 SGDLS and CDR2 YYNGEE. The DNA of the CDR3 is TGTGCCAGCAGCGTAGCCGGAGTCCAAGAGACCCAGTACTTC. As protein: CASSVAGVQETQYF.

Here the CDR3 reads CASSTPQGTQYF. In DNA, the CDR3 is TGTGCCAGCAGTACCCCCCAGGGAACCCAGTACTTC. The chain employs TRBV6-5 and TRBJ2-5; D perhaps matches TRBD1 (5 bases). V lost 5 bases and J 8 bases, leaving 12 bases between the germline ends. Germline V CDR1 and CDR2: MNHEY, SVGAGI. This CDR3 is built from 12 residues.

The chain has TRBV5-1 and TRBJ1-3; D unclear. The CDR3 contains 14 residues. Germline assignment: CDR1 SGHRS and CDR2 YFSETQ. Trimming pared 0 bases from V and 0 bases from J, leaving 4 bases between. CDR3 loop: CASSLALSGNTIYF. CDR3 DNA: TGCGCCAGCAGCTTGGCTCTCTCTGGAAACACCATATATTTT.

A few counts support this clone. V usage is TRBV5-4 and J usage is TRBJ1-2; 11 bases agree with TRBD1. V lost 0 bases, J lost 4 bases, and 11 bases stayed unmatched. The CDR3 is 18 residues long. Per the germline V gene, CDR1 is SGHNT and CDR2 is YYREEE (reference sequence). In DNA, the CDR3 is TGTGCCAGCAGCTTGGCCTATAGGACAGGGGGCGAAGGCTATGGCTACACCTTC. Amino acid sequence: CASSLAYRTGGEGYGYTF.

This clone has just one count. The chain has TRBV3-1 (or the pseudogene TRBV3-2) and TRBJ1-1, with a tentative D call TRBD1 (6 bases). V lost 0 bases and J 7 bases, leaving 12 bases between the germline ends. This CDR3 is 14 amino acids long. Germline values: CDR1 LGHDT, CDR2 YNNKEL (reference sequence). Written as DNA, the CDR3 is TGTGCCAGCAGCCAAGAGGAAGGGGGAATTGAAGCTTTCTTT. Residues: CASSQEEGGIEAFF.

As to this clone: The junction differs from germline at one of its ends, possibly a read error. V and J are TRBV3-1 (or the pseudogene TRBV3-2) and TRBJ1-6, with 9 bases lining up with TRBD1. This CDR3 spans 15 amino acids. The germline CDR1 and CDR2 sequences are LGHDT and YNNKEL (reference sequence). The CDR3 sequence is CASSQVWTGDSPPHF. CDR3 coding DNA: TGTGCCAGCAGCCAAGTCTGGACAGGGGATTCACCCCCCCACTTT.

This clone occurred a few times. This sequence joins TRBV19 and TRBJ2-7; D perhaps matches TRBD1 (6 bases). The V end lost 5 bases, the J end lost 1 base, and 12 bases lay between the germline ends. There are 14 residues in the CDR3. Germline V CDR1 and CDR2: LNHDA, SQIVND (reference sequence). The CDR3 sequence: CASSSHRDSYEQYV. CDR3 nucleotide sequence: TGTGCCAGTAGTTCTCACAGGGATTCCTACGAGCAGTACGTC.

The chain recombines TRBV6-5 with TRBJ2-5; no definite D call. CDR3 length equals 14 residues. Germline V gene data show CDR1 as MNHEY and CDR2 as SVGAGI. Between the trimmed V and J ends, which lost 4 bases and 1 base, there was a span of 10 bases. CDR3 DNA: TGTGCCAGCAGTTCTACCCAAGTCCAAGAGACCCAGTACTTC. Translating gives CASSSTQVQETQYF.